Shown below are 21 T cell receptor beta chains from a single sample sequenced in a study of cytomegalovirus exposure and HLA in healthy donors. Sequencing used immunoSEQ multiplex PCR; TCRdb keeps in-frame clones, though not all of them. Of 100,000 to 120,000 clones detected, approximately 85% appear once; the ten largest clones hold roughly 3%. Material for sequencing was PBMCs. The receptor set was obtained from a young woman in good health and CMV-seronegative.

The gene calls are TRBV7-8 and TRBJ1-4; possibly TRBD1 for D (6 bases). V was shortened by 4 bases and J by 7 bases, with 19 bases between the two germline ends. Germline-derived CDR1 and CDR2 are SGHVS and FQNEAQ. The CDR3 runs 16 residues. CDR3 sequence reads: CASSSTGFKIREKLFF. The CDR3 DNA reads as TGTGCCAGCAGCTCCACAGGGTTTAAAATACGTGAAAAACTGTTTTTT.

V usage is TRBV7-9 and J usage is TRBJ2-3; 8 nucleotides line up with TRBD1. This CDR3 comprises 16 residues. Germline V CDR1 and CDR2: SEHNR, FQNEAQ (reference sequence). Losses at the gene ends were 1 base for V and 3 bases for J; bases not matched to a gene: 6. CDR3 bases: TGTGCCAGCAGCTTAGAAGGGGGACAGGCTACAGATACGCAGTATTTT. Its translation: CASSLEGGQATDTQYF.

The CDR3 loop reads CASGTSRDRLNTGELFF. CDR3 nucleotides: TGTGCCAGCGGAACCTCCCGGGACAGGCTGAACACCGGGGAGCTGTTTTTT. This chain joins TRBV7-9 and TRBJ2-2; 8 bases match TRBD1. Trimming took 8 bases from V and 1 from J; bases not matched to a gene: 12. Germline-derived CDR1 and CDR2 are SEHNR and FQNEAQ (reference sequence). The CDR3 has 17 residues.

V gene TRBV27 combines with J gene TRBJ2-1; a weak D match, TRBD1 (5 bases). Trimming shortened V by 2 bases and J by 8 bases, and 16 bases separated the two germline ends. CDR3 length: 15 amino acids. Germline V gene sequence: CDR1 MNHEY, CDR2 SMNVEV (reference sequence). The CDR3 is CASSLRGYALDEQFF. The CDR3 DNA follows: TGTGCCAGCAGTTTAAGGGGTTACGCTCTGGATGAGCAGTTCTTC.

The V and J genes are TRBV6-1 and TRBJ2-3, with D perhaps matching TRBD1 (6 bases). This CDR3 has 14 residues. Germline V gene data show CDR1 as MNHNS and CDR2 as SASEGT. V shed 7 bases and J shed 1 base, with 12 bases lying between them. The DNA of the CDR3 is TGTGCCAGCACGGCAGGGGTGGGCACAGATACGCAGTATTTT. Encoded protein: CASTAGVGTDTQYF.

The chain couples TRBV6-1 to TRBJ2-7; tentatively, D is TRBD2 (6 bases). The V and J ends lost 0 bases and 3 bases respectively, with 15 bases between them. This CDR3 spans 16 amino acids. Germline CDR1 reads MNHNS; CDR2 reads SASEGT. CDR3 DNA sequence: TGTGCCAGCAGTGAAGCGCAGAATAGCGGTCTCTACGAGCAGTACTTC. Its protein is CASSEAQNSGLYEQYF.

This clone was observed once. V and J are TRBV28 and TRBJ2-7; 7 bases are a match to TRBD1. The V gene's germline CDR1 is MDHEN and CDR2 SYDVKM. The CDR3 has 13 amino acids. The ends lost 7 bases at V and 1 base at J; junction bases unmatched: 4. The CDR3 protein is CASTDRKSYEQYF. In DNA form, the CDR3 reads TGTGCCAGCACGGACAGGAAGTCCTACGAGCAGTACTTC. Full variable domain (outside the CDR3, taken from reference TRBV28 and TRBJ2-7): DVKVTQSSRYLVKRTGEKVFLECVQDMDHENMFWYRQDPGLGLRLIYFSYDVKMKEKGDIPEGYSVSREKKERFSLILESASTNQTSMYLCASTDRKSYEQYFGPGTRLTVT.

CDR3 residues: CASSLGSLLGELFF. The DNA for the CDR3 is TGTGCCAGCAGTTTAGGGAGCCTCCTCGGGGAGCTGTTTTTT. The genes are TRBV28 and TRBJ2-2; D is possibly TRBD2 (5 bases). V was clipped by 2 bases and J by 7 bases, with 11 bases between them. CDR1 and CDR2 from the germline V gene are MDHEN and SYDVKM. There are 14 residues in the CDR3. Filled out from reference TRBV28 and TRBJ2-2, the complete variable domain reads DVKVTQSSRYLVKRTGEKVFLECVQDMDHENMFWYRQDPGLGLRLIYFSYDVKMKEKGDIPEGYSVSREKKERFSLILESASTNQTSMYLCASSLGSLLGELFFGEGSRLTVL.

This sequence joins TRBV9 and TRBJ2-5; tentatively, D is TRBD1 (6 bases). This CDR3 region has 15 residues. CDR1 and CDR2 (germline): SGDLS, YYNGEE. Trimming removed 3 bases from V and 5 bases from J, with 17 bases in between. CDR3 in amino acids: CASSAVQGLVETQYF. Written as DNA, the CDR3 is TGTGCCAGCAGCGCCGTCCAGGGGCTTGTGGAGACCCAGTACTTC.

This clone was seen a single time. The CDR3 region has the DNA TGCGCCAGCAGCCAAGACGATAGGGGTAACACTGAAGCTTTCTTT. Its protein product is CASSQDDRGNTEAFF. The genes are TRBV4-1 and TRBJ1-1; tentative D call: TRBD1 (5 bases). The CDR3 consists of 15 residues. The germline gives CDR1 MGHRA, CDR2 YSYEKL. With 0 bases removed from V and 2 bases from J, the gap between germline ends came to 10 bases.

The chain couples TRBV18 to TRBJ1-1, with D perhaps TRBD1 (6 bases). The CDR3 is made up of 15 amino acids. Germline V gives CDR1 KGHSH, CDR2 LQKENI. Between the trimmed V and J ends, which lost 4 bases and 3 bases, there was a span of 15 bases. The CDR3 DNA reads as TGTGCCAGCTCACGGCAGGGGATCTTGTACACTGAAGCTTTCTTT. It encodes CASSRQGILYTEAFF.

The genes are TRBV13 and TRBJ2-3; TRBD1 agrees at 9 bases. The CDR3 contains 16 residues. Trimming cost V 1 base and J 5 bases; bases outside gene matches: 7. The germline V gene encodes CDR1 PRHDT and CDR2 FYEKMQ (reference sequence). This chain's CDR3 is CASSLAPGTGRDTQYF. The CDR3 nucleotides are TGTGCCAGCAGCTTAGCCCCCGGGACAGGGAGAGATACGCAGTATTTT.

This sequence joins TRBV28 and TRBJ2-7, with TRBD2 identical over 10 bases. The CDR3 is made up of 15 amino acids. The junction had 5 bases not matched to a gene; V was cut back by 3 bases and J by 3 bases. Looked up from germline, CDR1 is MDHEN and CDR2 is SYDVKM. The chain's CDR3 is CASSLGTSAYYEQYF. CDR3 coding DNA: TGTGCCAGCAGTTTGGGGACTAGCGCCTACTACGAGCAGTACTTC.

The gene calls are TRBV7-7 and TRBJ2-5; tentatively, D is TRBD2 (5 bases). Germline CDR1 and CDR2: SSHAT and FNYEAQ (reference sequence). This CDR3 has 15 residues. Trimming left V 5 bases short and J 1 base short, with 14 bases between. Written as DNA, the CDR3 is TGTGCCAGCAGCCTATCTAGCTTAGGCCAAGAGACCCAGTACTTC. This translates into CASSLSSLGQETQYF.

This rearrangement joins TRBV4-1 to TRBJ1-6; the match to TRBD1 covers 7 bases. J was trimmed by 7 bases and V by 1 base; bases with no gene match: 10. CDR3 length: 17 residues. The germline V gene has CDR1 MGHRA and CDR2 YSYEKL. The CDR3 DNA reads TGCGCCAGCAGCCAAGGGGGCCCCGGGACAGAAAATTCACCCCTCCACTTT. Translation: CASSQGGPGTENSPLHF.

The V call is TRBV2, the J call TRBJ1-2; tentative D call: TRBD1 (5 bases). This CDR3 has 14 residues. V was shortened by 6 bases and J by 4 bases, with 15 bases between the two germline ends. Per germline, CDR1 SNHLY and CDR2 FYNNEI. The CDR3 loop reads CASRPEQERYGYTF. CDR3 DNA sequence: TGTGCCAGCAGACCCGAACAGGAACGCTATGGCTACACCTTC. Complete variable domain (other parts from reference TRBV2 and TRBJ1-2): EPEVTQTPSHQVTQMGQEVILRCVPISNHLYFYWYRQILGQKVEFLVSFYNNEISEKSEIFDDQFSVERPDGSNFTLKIRSTKLEDSAMYFCASRPEQERYGYTFGSGTRLTVV.

This chain uses TRBV11-2 with TRBJ2-7; TRBD1 matches 8 bases. Unmatched junction bases numbered 7, after V lost 8 bases and J lost 1 base. Germline V CDR1 and CDR2: SGHAT, FQNNGV. CDR3 length: 14 amino acids. For the CDR3, the DNA is TGTGCCAGCTCATCCGGGACAGGATCCTACGAGCAGTACTTC. It encodes CASSSGTGSYEQYF.

V and J are TRBV30 and TRBJ1-3, with a possible D match to TRBD1 (5 bases). The germline V gene has CDR1 GTSNPN and CDR2 SVGIG (reference sequence). The CDR3 loop spans 12 amino acids. Trimming left V 0 bases short and J 8 bases short, with 8 bases between. The CDR3 sequence: CAWSVGGDTIYF. CDR3 DNA sequence: TGTGCCTGGAGTGTGGGGGGAGACACCATATATTTT.

The chain is built from TRBV6-5 and TRBJ1-1; 8 bases agree with TRBD1. V lost 7 bases and J lost 5; bases outside the gene matches: 12. The V gene's germline CDR1 is MNHEY and CDR2 SVGAGI. This CDR3 has 15 residues. Here the CDR3 reads CASIQQGEVRTEAFF. The CDR3 DNA reads TGTGCCAGCATACAACAGGGGGAGGTAAGGACTGAAGCTTTCTTT.

The CDR3 sequence is CASSPRQGPWPQHF. In DNA form, the CDR3 reads TGTGCCAGCAGTCCAAGACAGGGCCCCTGGCCCCAGCATTTT. This rearrangement joins TRBV27 to TRBJ1-5, with 7 nucleotides matching TRBD1. Germline values: CDR1 MNHEY, CDR2 SMNVEV (reference sequence). Germline trimming cut 5 bases from V and 9 bases from J; bases unmatched to any gene: 10. The CDR3 runs 14 residues.

The rearrangement joins TRBV7-3 to TRBJ2-3, with 10 bases aligning to TRBD2. The germline V gene encodes CDR1 SGHTA and CDR2 FQGTGA. With V trimmed by 5 bases and J by 4 bases, 9 bases remained unmatched. This CDR3 is 16 amino acids long. The CDR3 spells CASSASQRGGADTQYF. CDR3 bases: TGTGCCAGCAGCGCTTCCCAGCGGGGGGGTGCAGATACGCAGTATTTT.